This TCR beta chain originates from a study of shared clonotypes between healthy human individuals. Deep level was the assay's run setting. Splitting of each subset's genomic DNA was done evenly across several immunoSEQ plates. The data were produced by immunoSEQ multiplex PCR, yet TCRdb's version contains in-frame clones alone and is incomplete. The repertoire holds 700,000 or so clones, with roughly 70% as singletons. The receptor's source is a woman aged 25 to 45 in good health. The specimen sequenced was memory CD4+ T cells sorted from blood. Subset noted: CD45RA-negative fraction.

The CDR3 loop is CASSLEPSHTQYF. CDR3 bases: TGTGCCAGCAGCTTGGAACCATCCCATACGCAGTATTTT. The chain couples TRBV7-2 to TRBJ2-3, with D unclear. The CDR3 loop spans 13 amino acids. The V end lost 3 bases, the J end lost 7 bases, and 11 bases lay between the germline ends. Germline CDR1 reads SGHTA; CDR2 reads FQGNSA.